This TCR beta chain was sequenced in a study of molecular identifiers for immune sequencing clone quantification. The study's findings and limits: Because of identical TCR molecules sharing a barcode, sizes of highly expanded clones could be underestimated. Clones that had above 20 RNA copies took up over 98% of effector molecules but under 1% in naive cells. Spiked TCR RNA from one Jurkat cell reportedly showed up when mixed among one million naive cells.

This CDR3 has 16 amino acids. Per the germline V gene, CDR1 is SGHTA and CDR2 is FQGNSA. Trimming pared 3 bases from V and 0 bases from J, leaving 12 bases between. This clonotype was recorded at least ten times. What it recognizes is unknown. TCRdb reanalysed the PCR reads using MiXCR and keeps one entry per CDR3 protein. Counted here are about 640,000 distinct CDR3 sequences, nearly 20% occurring once; the ten biggest clones make up roughly 0.85%. The clonotype was recovered from a human donor in good health. Some libraries in this study had Jurkat cell RNA spiked in. This sequence joins TRBV7-2 and TRBJ2-1; D unclear. Sequencing was performed on naive CD8+ T cells from blood, with Jurkat cell RNA spiked in. Subset: FACS-sorted CD8+CD4-CCR7+CD45RA+ naive T cells. CDR3 in amino acids: CASSLYSYSSYNEQFF. The CDR3 region has the DNA TGTGCCAGCAGCTTGTATAGCTACAGCTCCTACAATGAGCAGTTCTTC.